The sequence of this T cell receptor (beta chain) was determined in a study of prognosis after radiotherapy for stage I lung cancer. Two rounds of multiplex PCR amplified TCR beta CDR3 from genomic DNA. First-round PCR, the initial amplification, used primers specific to each TRBV and TRBJ gene. TCRdb re-derived calls from the multiplex PCR reads in MiXCR, one entry per CDR3 protein. The repertoire holds approximately 30,000 distinct CDR3 sequences, with under 35% as singletons. The ends were cut back, 6 bases at V and 4 bases at J, with 16 bases in the middle. The CDR3 consists of 15 residues. This clonotype has ten or more counts.

The chain is built from TRBV12-3 or TRBV12-4 and TRBJ2-1, with D possibly being TRBD2 (6 bases). The sequenced sample was PBMCs, obtained before or after stereotactic body radiation therapy (not recorded which). The source is a donor over 45 with non-small cell lung cancer. As DNA, the CDR3 is TGTGCCAGCAGGGCCTTGAGACTAGGGTACAATGAGCAGTTCTTC. It yields the protein CASRALRLGYNEQFF.